This T cell receptor beta chain was identified in a study of cytomegalovirus exposure and HLA in healthy donors. Study overall: The roughly 110 validation repertoires matched the 650 to 850 first-cohort repertoires in platform, a later analysis reported. Points from the study as a whole: The study labeled fewer than 200 TCR beta chains cytomegalovirus-associated. The authors confirmed in vitro that a few CMV-associated chains were specific for CMV antigens.

Regarding this clone: Antigen unknown.

TCRdb keeps only in-frame clones here, not all; method: immunoSEQ multiplex PCR. The repertoire holds about 110,000 clones, with less than 90% as singletons. Sequencing input: PBMCs. This receptor was taken from a woman aged 18-35 years in good health and CMV-seropositive.

The CDR3 is CASSSSGQNTEAFF. The CDR3 bases are TGTGCCAGCAGCTCCTCGGGACAGAACACTGAAGCTTTCTTT. The J gene is TRBJ1-1, the V gene TRBV4-2; perhaps TRBD1 as D (6 bases). CDR1 and CDR2 from the germline V gene are LGHNA and YNFKEQ. This CDR3 is 14 amino acids long. The V gene lost 5 bases and the J gene lost 1 base, with 11 bases spanning the gap.